The sequence of this TCR beta chain was determined in a study of shared clonotypes between healthy human individuals. Overall study: There were three CD4 naive, three CD4 memory, two CD8 naive and one CD8 memory plates per donor. Overall study results and limits: A limitation of the genetic and exposure-history diversity represented arose from few donors. The study found about 5% of naive CD4 clonotypes shared across a few donors. Clonotypes which were not shared had lower generation probabilities than clonotypes that all four donors shared.

As concerns this clone: Its antigen is undetermined.

Profiled with immunoSEQ multiplex PCR; TCRdb holds only in-frame clones, not every one. The sample contains about 580,000 clones, roughly 98% of which appear only once. Naive CD8 cells, CD45RO-negative and positively selected for CCR7, excluded terminally differentiated effector memory CD45RA+ cells. Germline V gene data show CDR1 as MNHEY and CDR2 as SMNVEV (reference sequence). The CDR3 spans 15 residues. With V trimmed by 3 bases and J by 4 bases, 6 bases remained unmatched. The V call is TRBV27, the J call TRBJ2-7; 10 bases match TRBD2. This clonotype was obtained from a man aged 25 to 40 in good health. Sequences were obtained from naive CD8+ T cells sorted from blood. The CDR3 loop is CASSFSASGSYEQYF. The CDR3 region has the DNA TGTGCCAGCAGTTTTTCGGCTAGCGGGAGTTACGAGCAGTACTTC.